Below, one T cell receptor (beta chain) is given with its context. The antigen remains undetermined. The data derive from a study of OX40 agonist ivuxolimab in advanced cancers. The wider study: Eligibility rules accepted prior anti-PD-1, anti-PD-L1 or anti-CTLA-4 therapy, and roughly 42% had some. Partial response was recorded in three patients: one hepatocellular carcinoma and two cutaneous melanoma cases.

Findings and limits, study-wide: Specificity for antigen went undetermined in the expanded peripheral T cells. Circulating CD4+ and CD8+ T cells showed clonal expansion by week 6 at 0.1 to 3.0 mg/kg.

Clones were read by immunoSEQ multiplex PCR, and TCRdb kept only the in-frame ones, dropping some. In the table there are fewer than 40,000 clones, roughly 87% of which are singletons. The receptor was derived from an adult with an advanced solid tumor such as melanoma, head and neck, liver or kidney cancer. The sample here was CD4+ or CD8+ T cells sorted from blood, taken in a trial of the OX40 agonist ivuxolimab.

CDR3: CASSLVSEQFF. CDR3 nucleotide sequence: TGTGCCAGCAGCCTAGTGTCTGAGCAGTTCTTC. This chain connects TRBV7-9 to TRBJ2-1, with D unresolved. Trimming left V 5 bases short and J 9 bases short, with 8 bases between. Per the germline V gene, CDR1 is SEHNR and CDR2 is FQNEAQ (reference sequence). This CDR3 has 11 amino acids.